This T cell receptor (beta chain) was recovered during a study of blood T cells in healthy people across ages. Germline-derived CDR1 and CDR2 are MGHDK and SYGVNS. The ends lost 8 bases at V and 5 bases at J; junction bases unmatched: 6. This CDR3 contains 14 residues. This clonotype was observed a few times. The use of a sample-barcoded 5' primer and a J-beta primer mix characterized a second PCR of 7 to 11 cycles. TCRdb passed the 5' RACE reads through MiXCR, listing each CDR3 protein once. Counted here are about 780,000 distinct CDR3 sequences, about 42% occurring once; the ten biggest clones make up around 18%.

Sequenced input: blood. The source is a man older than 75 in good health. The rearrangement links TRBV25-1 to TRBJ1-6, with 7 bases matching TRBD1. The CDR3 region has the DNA TGTGCCAGCCGTCGGGGGACAGATAATTCACCCCTCCACTTT. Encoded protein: CASRRGTDNSPLHF.